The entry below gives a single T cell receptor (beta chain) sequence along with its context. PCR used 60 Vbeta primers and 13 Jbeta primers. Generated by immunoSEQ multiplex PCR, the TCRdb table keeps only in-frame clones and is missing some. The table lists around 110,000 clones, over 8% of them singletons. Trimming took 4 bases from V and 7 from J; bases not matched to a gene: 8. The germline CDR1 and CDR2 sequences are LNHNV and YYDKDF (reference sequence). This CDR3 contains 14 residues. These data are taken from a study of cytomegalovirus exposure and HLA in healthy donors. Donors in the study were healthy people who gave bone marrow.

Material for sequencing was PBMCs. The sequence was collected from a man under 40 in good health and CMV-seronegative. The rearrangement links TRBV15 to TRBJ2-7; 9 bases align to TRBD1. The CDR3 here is CATSTRDRVGEQYF. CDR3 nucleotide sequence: TGTGCCACCAGCACAAGGGACAGGGTTGGTGAGCAGTACTTC.